This paragraph reports one TCR beta chain. The antigen is unknown. Germline V gene sequence: CDR1 GTSNPN, CDR2 SVGIG (reference sequence). J was trimmed by 4 bases and V by 1 base; bases with no gene match: 9. The CDR3 extends over 16 amino acids. Extracted RNA was reverse transcribed into cDNA, the sequencing template. Method: immunoSEQ multiplex PCR; TCRdb's copy keeps in-frame clones and lacks some. The sample yields about 97,000 clones, 35% to 45% seen once. The sample is drawn from a study of CD8+ T cells in alopecia areata. Study results and limitations: Normal scalp showed lower clonality than lesional scalp, especially alopecia totalis/universalis.

Peripheral blood samples and lesional scalp punch biopsies were obtained from alopecia areata patients. This chain uses TRBV30 with TRBJ2-5; TRBD2 matches 10 bases. The sample comprised CD4+ T cells sorted from blood. The receptor's source is a human donor with alopecia areata. The CDR3 DNA is TGTGCCTGGAGTGCCGGGACTAGCGTGCGGGGAGAGACCCAGTACTTC. Protein: CAWSAGTSVRGETQYF. Combining the CDR3 with reference TRBV30 and TRBJ2-5 gives the whole variable domain SQTIHQWPATLVQPVGSPLSLECTVEGTSNPNLYWYRQAAGRGLQLLFYSVGIGQISSEVPQNLSASRPQDRQFILSSKKLLLSDSGFYLCAWSAGTSVRGETQYFGPGTRLLVL.